This T cell receptor (beta chain) was captured in a study of breast tumors, draining lymph nodes, adjacent tissues. Findings and caveats of the study: Tumor and nontumor repertoires were significantly more similar in luminal-like than in basal-like breast cancer. The lymph node origin of tumor T cells was framed as consistent with a hypothesis, not demonstrated. Data fit most tumor T cells coming from lymph node, expanding in tumor.

The germline CDR1 and CDR2 sequences are SGHTA and FQGNSA. V was shortened by 5 bases and J by 4 bases, with 9 bases between the two germline ends. The CDR3 runs 13 residues. Each CDR3 protein gets one entry after TCRdb re-called the multiplex PCR reads with MiXCR. The sample has 25,000 or so distinct CDR3 sequences, approximately 20% seen once. There are many counts of this clonotype. Its target is not known. The rearrangement uses TRBV7-2 and TRBJ1-5, with D unresolved. The clonotype comes from a female donor with breast cancer. Some clones in this sample may be carry-over from other donors' samples. The sample consisted of breast tumor tissue. The CDR3 coding sequence is TGTGCCAGCAGCCACTCTAATAATCAGCCCCAGCATTTT. Translation gives CASSHSNNQPQHF.